These 5 T cell receptor beta chains came from one sample sequenced in a study of CD8+ T cells in alopecia areata. RNA was isolated and reverse transcribed to cDNA, the sequencing template. Libraries were prepared by immunoSEQ multiplex PCR; TCRdb keeps only in-frame clonotypes and omits some of them. The data show approximately 130,000 clones, about 51% seen once. Sample: NKG2D-low CD8+ T cells sorted from blood. The receptors here all came from a human donor with alopecia areata.

This clone was counted only a few times. J is TRBJ2-1 and V is TRBV29-1; 8 bases fit TRBD2. V was pared by 3 bases and J by 3 bases, with 4 bases of the junction left unmatched. In germline, CDR1 is SQVTM, CDR2 ANQGSEA. The CDR3 loop spans 14 amino acids. CDR3 DNA: TGCAGCGTTGAGACTAGCGCCTTCTACAATGAGCAGTTCTTC. Protein sequence: CSVETSAFYNEQFF.

The table lists this clone with a few counts. V usage is TRBV7-2 and J usage is TRBJ2-7; D uncertain. Germline CDR1 SGHTA, CDR2 FQGNSA. Trimming removed 3 bases at V and 6 bases at J, with 12 bases between. The CDR3 is 13 residues long. The DNA for the CDR3 is TGTGCCAGCAGCTTGACCGACGAGGCCGAGCAGTACTTC. The encoded protein is CASSLTDEAEQYF.

The genes are TRBV29-1 and TRBJ1-2, with 10 positions matching TRBD1. Per the germline V gene, CDR1 is SQVTM and CDR2 is ANQGSEA. The junction had 4 bases not matched to a gene; V was cut back by 7 bases and J by 8 bases. The CDR3 is 11 amino acids. The CDR3 here is CSDRTGGGYTF. In DNA form, the CDR3 reads TGCAGCGATCGGACAGGGGGAGGCTACACCTTC.

The CDR3 is CSVWGETAGYTF. CDR3 DNA: TGCAGCGTCTGGGGCGAGACAGCTGGCTACACCTTC. The chain recombines TRBV29-1 with TRBJ1-2; maybe TRBD1 (5 bases). Trimming stripped 6 bases from V and 7 bases from J, with 15 bases between. There are 12 residues in the CDR3. In germline, CDR1 is SQVTM, CDR2 ANQGSEA.

This chain joins TRBV5-1 and TRBJ2-7; D is perhaps TRBD2 (5 bases). Germline loops: CDR1 SGHRS, CDR2 YFSETQ. Trimming left V 0 bases short and J 5 bases short, with 12 bases between. This CDR3 contains 14 residues. The CDR3 sequence is CASSLVGSRNEQYF. Written as DNA, the CDR3 is TGCGCCAGCAGCTTGGTTGGGAGTCGGAACGAGCAGTACTTC.